These T cell receptor beta chains were read from a single sample in a study of blood T cells in healthy people across ages. TCRdb re-called the 5' RACE reads through MiXCR, storing one row per CDR3 protein. Among some 890,000 distinct CDR3 sequences listed, almost 30% were seen once. This same sample was also part of a study on T cells of mothers and their children.

Sequencing input: blood. The receptor source for this set is a woman aged 40 to 50 in good health. CDR3s include the opening cysteine and the closing phenylalanine or tryptophan. Each record gives: clone size, J gene, V gene, D gene, CDR3 DNA, CDR3 protein. D genes are given only for firm matches. The size entry is marked missing in some rows and otherwise reads once, few, many or a size class.

NA TRBJ1-4 TRBV4-1 NA TGCGCCAGCAGCCAAGAAAGGGGCAGGCGCTACTTT CASSQERGRRYF
NA TRBJ1-5 TRBV2 NA TGTGCCAGCAGTGACGGGGGCGCGAGCAATCAGCCCCAGCATTTT CASSDGGASNQPQHF
NA TRBJ1-2 TRBV5-1 TRBD1 TGCGCCAGCAGCTTGGAGACACAGGGGGCGGGTGGCTACACCTTC CASSLETQGAGGYTF
few TRBJ1-4 TRBV5-1 NA TGCGCCAGCAGGGAGGGCCCTAATGAAAAACTGTTTTTT CASREGPNEKLFF
NA TRBJ2-5 TRBV4-3 TRBD2 TGCGCCAGCAGCCAAGTGGCCAGCGGACTAGCGGGGGGCACAGGGACCCAGTACTTC CASSQVASGLAGGTGTQYF
NA TRBJ2-2 TRBV4-3 TRBD2 TGCGCCAGCAGTCCGGCTCTAGCGGGGGGTTACACCGGGGAGCTGTTTTTT CASSPALAGGYTGELFF
few TRBJ2-7 TRBV7-9 NA TGTGCCAGCAGCTTATCAGGGAGCGATACCTACGAGCAGTACTTC CASSLSGSDTYEQYF
NA TRBJ2-3 TRBV12-3/TRBV12-4 NA TGTGCCAGCACCATAGGGGCCCCACAAGATACGCAGTATTTT CASTIGAPQDTQYF
NA TRBJ1-1 TRBV7-2 NA TGTGCCAGCAGCTTGTGGGGGGCTGGGTCGAACACTGAAGCTTTCTTT CASSLWGAGSNTEAFF
few TRBJ1-3 TRBV7-9 NA TGTGCCAGCAGCTTAGGACAGCCTAACTCTGGAAACACCATATATTTT CASSLGQPNSGNTIYF
many TRBJ1-5 TRBV7-8 NA TGTGCCAGCAGTAAGCCTGGCGGCAATCAGCCCCAGCATTTT CASSKPGGNQPQHF
few TRBJ2-7 TRBV15 NA TGTGCCACCAGCAGAGATATAAGGGGCAACGAGCAGTACTTC CATSRDIRGNEQYF
NA TRBJ1-6 TRBV15 NA TGTGCCACCAGCAGAGAGGCGGCAGGGGCAATTCCACCCCTCCACTTT CATSREAAGAIPPLHF
once TRBJ2-1 TRBV6-6 NA TGTACCAGCAGTTACTCGAGCCCGACCAATGAGCAGTTCTTC CTSSYSSPTNEQFF
NA TRBJ2-7 TRBV14 NA TGTGCCAGCAGCCCTCTTAACTACGAGAGAGAGCAGTACTTC CASSPLNYEREQYF
few TRBJ2-3 TRBV5-1 NA TGCGCCAGCAGCTTTAAGCCTGTCCCAGATACGCAGTATTTT CASSFKPVPDTQYF
once TRBJ1-5 TRBV7-9 TRBD1 TGTGCCAGCAGTCGCCCCAAGGGGACAGGGGAATCTTTTGGAAATCAGCCCCAGCATTTT CASSRPKGTGESFGNQPQHF
NA TRBJ1-2 TRBV11-2 TRBD1 TGTGCCAGCAGCTCGACAGGGTGGGGCCAATATGGCTACACCTTC CASSSTGWGQYGYTF
many TRBJ2-5 TRBV20-1 TRBD1 TGCAGTGCTAGATCCAGACAGGGCCAAGAGACCCAGTACTTC CSARSRQGQETQYF
NA TRBJ1-2 TRBV9 TRBD1 TGTGCCAGCAGCGTAGCACCAAATTCAGGGGGCGGTGGCTATGGCTACACCTTC CASSVAPNSGGGGYGYTF
once TRBJ1-1 TRBV2 NA TGTGCCAGCATGGGGAGAGAAGGAGGTGAAGCTTTCTTT CASMGREGGEAFF
many TRBJ2-7 TRBV7-9 NA TGTGCCAGCAGCTTACTTGGTGCAGAGGGATCCTACGAGCAGTACTTC CASSLLGAEGSYEQYF
many TRBJ1-1 TRBV12-3/TRBV12-4 NA TGTGCCAGCAGCAGAAGGAACACTGAAGCTTTCTTT CASSRRNTEAFF
few TRBJ1-2 TRBV7-3 TRBD1 TGTGCCAGCAGCTTATTCCGGGTCGGCCCAGGGGGGCGGGTGGAACATGACTACACCTTC CASSLFRVGPGGRVEHDYTF
NA TRBJ2-3 TRBV5-1 TRBD2 TGCGCCAGCAGCTTGGTACCCACTAGCGGGGCCGATACGCAGTATTTT CASSLVPTSGADTQYF
NA TRBJ1-1 TRBV12-3/TRBV12-4 NA TGTGCCAGCATCACAGGGTCGGGGGACACTGAAGCTTTCTTT CASITGSGDTEAFF
few TRBJ1-2 TRBV18 NA TGTGCCAGCTCACCAGAGGTGGACTATGGCTACACCTTC CASSPEVDYGYTF
many TRBJ2-6 TRBV7-3 NA TGTGCCAGCAGTCGCCCAACGGGCTCTGGGGCCAACGTCCTGACTTTC CASSRPTGSGANVLTF
NA TRBJ1-1 TRBV5-1 TRBD1 TGCGCCAGCAGCTTGACCGGGACAGTTAACACTGAAGCTTTCTTT CASSLTGTVNTEAFF
many TRBJ1-2 TRBV6-1 NA TGTGCCAGCAGCCGGGCAGCTAACTATGGCTACACCTTC CASSRAANYGYTF
many TRBJ1-2 TRBV28 NA TGTGCCAGCCTCCAGAGCGGGGGGCTTAACTATGGCTACACCTTC CASLQSGGLNYGYTF
NA TRBJ1-2 TRBV28 NA TGTGCCAGCACGGGGGGTAATGGCTACACCTTC CASTGGNGYTF
NA TRBJ1-1 TRBV4-3 TRBD1 TGCGCCAGCAGCACCTTAACAGGGGGTTCGGGTGAAGCTTTCTTT CASSTLTGGSGEAFF
many TRBJ2-1 TRBV7-2 NA TGTGCCAGCAGCCTCCGGGACCAATCCTACAATGAGCAGTTCTTC CASSLRDQSYNEQFF
many TRBJ2-5 TRBV6-6 NA TGTGCCAGCAGTTACTTCGGGGGCGCGGAGACCCAGTACTTC CASSYFGGAETQYF
many TRBJ2-7 TRBV7-2 TRBD2 TGTGCCAGCAGCGGGGGGGGCTCCTACGAGCAGTACTTC CASSGGGSYEQYF
NA TRBJ2-3 TRBV3-1 NA TGTGCCAGCAGCCAAACCCGTGGATTAGCGGGCACAGATACGCAGTATTTT CASSQTRGLAGTDTQYF
once TRBJ2-2 TRBV4-3 TRBD1 TGCGCCAGCAGCCAGGACATACAGGGGACCGGGGAGCTGTTTTTT CASSQDIQGTGELFF
many TRBJ2-7 TRBV4-2 TRBD2 TGTGCCAGCAGCCAAGATTTAGGGACTAGCGACGAGCAGTACTTC CASSQDLGTSDEQYF
many TRBJ2-3 TRBV7-9 NA TGTGCCAGCAGCCCGGACAGTTCAGATACGCAGTATTTT CASSPDSSDTQYF
NA TRBJ1-1 TRBV3-1 TRBD1 TGTGCCAGCAGCCAAGGGTGGTCACAGGGGGACACTGAAGCTTTCTTT CASSQGWSQGDTEAFF